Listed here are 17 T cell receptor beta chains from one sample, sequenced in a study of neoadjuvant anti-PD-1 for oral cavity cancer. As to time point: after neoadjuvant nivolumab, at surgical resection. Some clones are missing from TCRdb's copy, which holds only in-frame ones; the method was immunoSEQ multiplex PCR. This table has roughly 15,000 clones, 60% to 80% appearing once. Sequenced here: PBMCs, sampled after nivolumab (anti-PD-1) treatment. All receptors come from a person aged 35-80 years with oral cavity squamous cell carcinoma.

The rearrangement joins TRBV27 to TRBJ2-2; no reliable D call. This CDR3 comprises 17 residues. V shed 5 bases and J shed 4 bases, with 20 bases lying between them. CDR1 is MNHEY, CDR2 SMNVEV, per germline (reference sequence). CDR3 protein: CASSATLDVWGTGELFF. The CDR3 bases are TGTGCCAGCAGTGCGACACTGGACGTTTGGGGCACCGGGGAGCTGTTTTTT.

The CDR3 DNA is TGCAGCGTTACCGGGACAGGCCAAGAGACCCAGTACTTC. This translates into CSVTGTGQETQYF. The V gene is TRBV29-1, the J gene TRBJ2-5, with 8 bases matching TRBD1. CDR1 is SQVTM and CDR2 is ANQGSEA in the germline V gene. The V and J ends lost 5 bases and 1 base, in that order; junction bases with no gene match: 3. This CDR3 comprises 13 residues.

CDR3 region: CAWDRDYHTDTQYF. The CDR3, as DNA: TGTGCCTGGGACCGGGACTATCACACAGATACGCAGTATTTT. The chain joins TRBV30 to TRBJ2-3, with 7 nucleotides matching TRBD2. This CDR3 region has 14 residues. The trim removed 5 bases at V and 2 bases at J, leaving 7 bases unmatched. CDR1 is GTSNPN and CDR2 is SVGIG in the germline V gene (reference sequence).

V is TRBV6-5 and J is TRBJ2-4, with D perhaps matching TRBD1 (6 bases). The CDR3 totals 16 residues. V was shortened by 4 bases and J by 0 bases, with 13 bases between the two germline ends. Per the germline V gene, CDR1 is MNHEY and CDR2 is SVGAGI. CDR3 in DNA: TGTGCCAGCAGTTCCACCGGACAGCTAGCCAAAAACATTCAGTACTTC. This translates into CASSSTGQLAKNIQYF.

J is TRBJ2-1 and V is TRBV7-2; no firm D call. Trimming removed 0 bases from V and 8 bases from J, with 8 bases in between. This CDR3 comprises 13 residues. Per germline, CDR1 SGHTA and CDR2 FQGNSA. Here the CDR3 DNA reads TGTGCCAGCAGCTTAGCGAACTCCCATGAGCAGTTCTTC. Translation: CASSLANSHEQFF.

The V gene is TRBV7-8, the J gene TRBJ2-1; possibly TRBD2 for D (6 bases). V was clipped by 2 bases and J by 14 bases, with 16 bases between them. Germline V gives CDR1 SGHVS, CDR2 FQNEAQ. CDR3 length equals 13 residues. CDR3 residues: CASSLMDYVREFF. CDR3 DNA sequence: TGTGCCAGCAGCTTAATGGACTACGTACGGGAGTTCTTC.

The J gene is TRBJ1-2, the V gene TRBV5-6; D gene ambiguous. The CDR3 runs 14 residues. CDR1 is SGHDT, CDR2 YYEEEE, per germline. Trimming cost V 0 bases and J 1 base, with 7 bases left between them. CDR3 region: CASSLGTVNYGYTF. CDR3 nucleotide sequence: TGTGCCAGCAGCTTGGGGACGGTTAACTATGGCTACACCTTC.

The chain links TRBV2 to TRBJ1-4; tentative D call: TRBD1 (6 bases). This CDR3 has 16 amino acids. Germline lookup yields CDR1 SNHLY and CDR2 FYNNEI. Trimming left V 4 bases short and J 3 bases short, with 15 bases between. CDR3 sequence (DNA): TGTGCCAGCAGTGTCAGGGGAGGGATGGCTAATGAAAAACTGTTTTTT. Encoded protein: CASSVRGGMANEKLFF.

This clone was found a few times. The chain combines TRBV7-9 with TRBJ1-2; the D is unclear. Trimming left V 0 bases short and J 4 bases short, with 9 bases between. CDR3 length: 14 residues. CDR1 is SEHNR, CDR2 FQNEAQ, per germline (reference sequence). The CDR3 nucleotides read TGTGCCAGCAGCTTAGCGTCGGGATCCTATGGCTACACCTTC. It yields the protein CASSLASGSYGYTF.

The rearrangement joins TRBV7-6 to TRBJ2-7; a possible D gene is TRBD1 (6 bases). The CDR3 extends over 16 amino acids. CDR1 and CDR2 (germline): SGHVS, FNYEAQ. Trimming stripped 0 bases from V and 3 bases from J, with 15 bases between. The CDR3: CASSLARGTGNYEQYF. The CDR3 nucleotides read TGTGCCAGCAGCTTAGCAAGAGGCACAGGGAACTACGAGCAGTACTTC.

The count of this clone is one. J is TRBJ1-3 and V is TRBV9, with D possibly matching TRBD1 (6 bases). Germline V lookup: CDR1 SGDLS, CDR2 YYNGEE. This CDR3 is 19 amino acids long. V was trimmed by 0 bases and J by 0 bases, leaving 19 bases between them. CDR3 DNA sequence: TGTGCCAGCAGCGTAGAGGGGGGGTACGGGACCTCCTCTGGAAACACCATATATTTT. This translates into CASSVEGGYGTSSGNTIYF.

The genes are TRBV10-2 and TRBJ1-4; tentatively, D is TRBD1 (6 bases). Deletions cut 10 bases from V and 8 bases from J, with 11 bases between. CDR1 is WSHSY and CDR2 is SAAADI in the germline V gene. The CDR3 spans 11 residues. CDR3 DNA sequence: TGCGCCACCCGACAGGCGGAAAAACTGTTTTTT. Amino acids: CATRQAEKLFF.

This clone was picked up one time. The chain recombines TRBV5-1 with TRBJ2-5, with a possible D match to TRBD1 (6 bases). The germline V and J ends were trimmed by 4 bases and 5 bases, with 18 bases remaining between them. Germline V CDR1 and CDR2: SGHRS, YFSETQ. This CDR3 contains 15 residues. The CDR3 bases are TGCGCCAGCAGCAACGGACAGTGGCAGCCGGAGACCCAGTACTTC. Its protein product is CASSNGQWQPETQYF.

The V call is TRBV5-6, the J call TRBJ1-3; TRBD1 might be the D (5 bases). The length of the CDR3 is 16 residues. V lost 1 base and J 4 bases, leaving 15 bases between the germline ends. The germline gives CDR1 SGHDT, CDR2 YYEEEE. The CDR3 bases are TGTGCCAGCAGCTTGTTGCAGGACACCAAGGGAAACACCATATATTTT. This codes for CASSLLQDTKGNTIYF.

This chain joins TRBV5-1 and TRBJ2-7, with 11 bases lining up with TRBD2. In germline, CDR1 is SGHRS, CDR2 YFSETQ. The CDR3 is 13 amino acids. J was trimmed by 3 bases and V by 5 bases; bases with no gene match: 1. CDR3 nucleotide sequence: TGCGCCAGCAGACTAGCGGGGGACTACGAGCAGTACTTC. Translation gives CASRLAGDYEQYF.

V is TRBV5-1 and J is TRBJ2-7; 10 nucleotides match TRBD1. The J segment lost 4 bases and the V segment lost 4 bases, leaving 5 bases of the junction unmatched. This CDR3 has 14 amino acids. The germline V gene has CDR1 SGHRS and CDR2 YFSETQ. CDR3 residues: CASSPGTGEYEQYF. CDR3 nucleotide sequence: TGCGCCAGCAGCCCCGGGACAGGGGAATACGAGCAGTACTTC.

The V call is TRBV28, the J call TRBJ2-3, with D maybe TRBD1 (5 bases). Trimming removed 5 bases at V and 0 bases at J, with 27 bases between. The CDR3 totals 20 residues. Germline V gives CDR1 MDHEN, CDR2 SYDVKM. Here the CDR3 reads CASSPPPTGFFRHSTDTQYF. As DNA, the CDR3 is TGTGCCAGCAGTCCCCCCCCCACAGGTTTCTTCCGACATAGCACAGATACGCAGTATTTT. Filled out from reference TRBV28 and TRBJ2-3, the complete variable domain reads DVKVTQSSRYLVKRTGEKVFLECVQDMDHENMFWYRQDPGLGLRLIYFSYDVKMKEKGDIPEGYSVSREKKERFSLILESASTNQTSMYLCASSPPPTGFFRHSTDTQYFGPGTRLTVL.